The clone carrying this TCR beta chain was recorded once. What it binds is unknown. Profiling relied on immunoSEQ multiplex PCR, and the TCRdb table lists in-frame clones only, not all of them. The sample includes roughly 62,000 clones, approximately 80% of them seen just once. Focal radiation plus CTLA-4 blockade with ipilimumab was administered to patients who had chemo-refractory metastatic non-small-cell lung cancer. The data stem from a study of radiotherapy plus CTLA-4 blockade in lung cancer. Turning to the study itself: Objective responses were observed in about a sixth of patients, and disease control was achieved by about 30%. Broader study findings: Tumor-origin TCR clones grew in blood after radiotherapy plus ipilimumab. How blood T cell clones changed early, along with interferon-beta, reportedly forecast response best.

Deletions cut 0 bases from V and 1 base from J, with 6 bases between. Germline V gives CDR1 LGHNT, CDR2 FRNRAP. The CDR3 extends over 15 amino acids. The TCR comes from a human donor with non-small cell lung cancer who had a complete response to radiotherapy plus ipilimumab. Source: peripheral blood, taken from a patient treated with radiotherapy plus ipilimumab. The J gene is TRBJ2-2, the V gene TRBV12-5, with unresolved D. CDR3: CASGLVTRNTGELFF. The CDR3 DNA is TGTGCTAGTGGTTTGGTGACAAGGAACACCGGGGAGCTGTTTTTT.